The source of this TCR beta chain is a study of PD-1 blockade in mismatch repair-deficient tumors. For the study at large: Patients had 11 to 13 mismatch repair-deficient cancer types and were previously treated and progressing. Study-level points and caveats: Tumor-resident clones, often undetectable pretreatment in blood, expanded then contracted after pembrolizumab.

Concerning this clone: Its antigen is as yet unknown.

PCR or immunohistochemistry showed mismatch repair deficiency in every enrolled patient. TCRs were sequenced from three patients responding to pembrolizumab. Some clones are missing from TCRdb's copy, which holds only in-frame ones; the method was immunoSEQ multiplex PCR. The sample includes 80,000 to 100,000 clones, 65% to 85% of them seen just once. This TCR came from an adult with mismatch repair-deficient cancer. Specimen: peripheral blood, collected 12 weeks after starting pembrolizumab.

The CDR3, as DNA: TGTGCCAGCTCACCCCCAGGGACACGAGCTAACTATGGCTACACCTTC. Encoded protein: CASSPPGTRANYGYTF. The V gene is TRBV5-6, the J gene TRBJ1-2; D may be TRBD1 (6 bases). The germline CDR1 and CDR2 sequences are SGHDT and YYEEEE. The ends were cut back, 7 bases at V and 0 bases at J, with 19 bases in the middle. The CDR3 runs 16 residues.